A selection of T cell receptor beta chains follows, all from one sample in a study of regulatory T cells in long-lasting Graves disease. MiXCR was run by TCRdb on the multiplex PCR reads, yielding one entry per CDR3 protein. This table holds under 800,000 distinct CDR3 sequences, about 16% found once. These data were also reused for a study on T cells in Graves' hyperthyroidism and ophthalmopathy.

Sequencing used peripheral blood mononuclear cells (PBMCs), obtained at new diagnosis, from a patient treated with antithyroid drugs. These receptors all come from a woman younger than 45 with Graves disease. Both conserved end residues are part of each CDR3. D genes are given only for firm matches. The size field is filled for only some rows; it gives once, few, many or a size class.

d_gene	v_gene	abundance	j_gene	CDR3nt	CDR3aa
NA	TRBV20-1	many	TRBJ1-5	TGCAGTGCTAGGGCACGGCGCAATCAGCCCCAGCATTTT	CSARARRNQPQHF
TRBD1	TRBV19	few	TRBJ2-1	TGTGCCAGTAGTATTAGTTGGCAGGGGGCAAGAAATGAGCAGTTCTTC	CASSISWQGARNEQFF
NA	TRBV6-1	many	TRBJ2-1	TGTGCCAGCACCGACTCCACTAGGAATGAGCAGTTCTTC	CASTDSTRNEQFF
TRBD2	TRBV10-2	NA	TRBJ2-5	TGCGCCAGCGGATGGACTAGTCGAGAGACCCAGTACTTC	CASGWTSRETQYF
NA	TRBV15	few	TRBJ2-1	TGTGCCACCAGCAGGTTTGAGGGGGGGCGGGTTTGGAACAATGAGCAGTTCTTC	CATSRFEGGRVWNNEQFF
NA	TRBV6-1	NA	TRBJ2-1	TGTGCCAGCAGTGAGATTAGCAATGAGCAGTTCTTC	CASSEISNEQFF
NA	TRBV6-1	many	TRBJ2-7	TGTGCCAGCAGTGAAGATCCCGGGAGCTCCTACGAGCAGTACTTC	CASSEDPGSSYEQYF
TRBD1	TRBV15	few	TRBJ2-3	TGTGCCACCAGCAGAGACGAAACAGGGGGAGATACGCAGTATTTT	CATSRDETGGDTQYF
NA	TRBV27	few	TRBJ2-2	TGTGCCAGCAGTAAACAGGGAGCCGGGGAGCTGTTTTTT	CASSKQGAGELFF
TRBD1	TRBV4-1	NA	TRBJ1-2	TGCGCCAGCAGCCGTGGAGGGACAGGGACGTCAAGTTACTATGGCTACACCTTC	CASSRGGTGTSSYYGYTF
NA	TRBV6-5	NA	TRBJ1-2	TGTGCCAGCAGTTACTCCAGTTGGGGGCAAGGGGGCTACACCTTC	CASSYSSWGQGGYTF
NA	TRBV7-9	few	TRBJ1-4	TGTGCCAGCAGCTCTTACCTGACTGGTAATGAAAAACTGTTTTTT	CASSSYLTGNEKLFF
NA	TRBV29-1	NA	TRBJ1-2	TGCAGCGCAGGGGCCTCCTATGGCTACACCTTC	CSAGASYGYTF
NA	TRBV2	NA	TRBJ2-7	TGTGCCAGCGGCATAGCCGAGGGGGGCGAGCAGTACTTC	CASGIAEGGEQYF
NA	TRBV7-9	few	TRBJ2-5	TGTGCCAGCAGCTTAGCCGAGATACAAGAGACCCAGTACTTC	CASSLAEIQETQYF
TRBD1	TRBV28	many	TRBJ2-7	TGTGCCAGCAGTCGAGAAGGGACAGGGGGGGCCTACGAGCAGTACTTC	CASSREGTGGAYEQYF
NA	TRBV24-1	NA	TRBJ1-2	TGTGCCACCAGCCTGGATGGGGGTGGACCCGTCTATGGCTACACCTTC	CATSLDGGGPVYGYTF
NA	TRBV20-1	many	TRBJ2-5	TGCAGTGCTCCCGATAACCCCCGTCTAAGGGACCGAGAGACCCAGTACTTC	CSAPDNPRLRDRETQYF
TRBD2	TRBV6-5	NA	TRBJ2-7	TGTGCCAGCAGTTACGACGGGACTAGCGGGACCTACGAGCAGTACTTC	CASSYDGTSGTYEQYF
TRBD1	TRBV11-3	NA	TRBJ2-3	TGTGCCAGCAGCGACGGGACAGGGGAAGATACGCAGTATTTT	CASSDGTGEDTQYF
NA	TRBV6-1	few	TRBJ2-2	TGTGCCAGCACCTTACCACCGGGGGAGCTGTTTTTT	CASTLPPGELFF
TRBD1	TRBV6-1	NA	TRBJ2-7	TGTGCCAGCAAGGGGACAGTAGAATCCGAGCAGTACTTC	CASKGTVESEQYF
NA	TRBV27	many	TRBJ2-7	TGTGCCAGCAGTTCGTCCGGGACTGGCTACGAGCAGTACTTC	CASSSSGTGYEQYF
TRBD1	TRBV30	many	TRBJ1-2	TGTGCCTGGGCCCTAACGGGACAGATTTATGGCTACACCTTC	CAWALTGQIYGYTF
NA	TRBV28	NA	TRBJ2-1	TGTGCCAGCAGGCCGTCCTGGGGGGCAATGGGCAATGAGCAGTTCTTC	CASRPSWGAMGNEQFF
NA	TRBV7-9	few	TRBJ2-4	TGTGCCAGCAGCCCCCAGAGTACCAGTAGGAACATTCAGTACTTC	CASSPQSTSRNIQYF
TRBD2	TRBV7-3	NA	TRBJ2-5	TGTGCCAGCGCCGAGTCGGGACTAGCGGGGGAAGAGACCCAGTACTTC	CASAESGLAGEETQYF
NA	TRBV16	many	TRBJ1-5	TGTGCCAGCGGGGTTTTCCAGCCCCAGCATTTT	CASGVFQPQHF
TRBD1	TRBV28	many	TRBJ2-7	TGTGCCAGCAGTTCCCCCCGGACAGGGGGTCACGAGCAGTACTTC	CASSSPRTGGHEQYF
TRBD1	TRBV3-1	NA	TRBJ1-5	TGTGCCAGCAGTTACGGACAGGGAGGCTCTCCCAATCAGCCCCAGCATTTT	CASSYGQGGSPNQPQHF
NA	TRBV30	NA	TRBJ1-3	TGTGCCTGGAGTGTACGTGGAAACACCATATATTTT	CAWSVRGNTIYF